These 23 T cell receptor beta chains originate from one sample sequenced in a study of CD8 T cells in ankylosing spondylitis. TCRdb processed the 5' RACE reads anew with MiXCR; each CDR3 protein has one entry. This table holds some 290,000 distinct CDR3 sequences, 15% to 20% found once. Material: blood, either unsorted or a sorted T cell fraction (not recorded which). The receptors stem from a male donor with ankylosing spondylitis or in good health (not recorded which).

The V call is TRBV27, the J call TRBJ1-5, with no clear D. Germline CDR1 and CDR2: MNHEY and SMNVEV (reference sequence). V was clipped by 1 base and J by 2 bases, with 12 bases between them. This CDR3 contains 16 residues. CDR3 amino acids: CASSLYSSGRNQPQHF. CDR3 nucleotides: TGTGCCAGCAGTTTATACTCCTCCGGGCGCAATCAGCCCCAGCATTTT.

This clonotype was detected a few times. The V call is TRBV6-1, the J call TRBJ2-4; no clear D gene. Trimming cost V 2 bases and J 4 bases, with 3 bases left between them. The CDR3 runs 12 residues. CDR1 and CDR2 (germline): MNHNS, SASEGT. CDR3 residues: CASSEWKNIQYF. Written as DNA, the CDR3 is TGTGCCAGCAGTGAATGGAAAAACATTCAGTACTTC.

The table lists this clonotype with a few counts. V is TRBV10-1 and J is TRBJ2-2; perhaps D is TRBD1 or TRBD2 (5 bases each). Germline CDR1 is WNHNN and CDR2 is SYGVQD (reference sequence). V shed 7 bases and J shed 7 bases, with 16 bases lying between them. This CDR3 region has 14 residues. As DNA, the CDR3 is TGCGCCAGCACCTCGGGACCCTGGGGCGGGGAGCTGTTTTTT. Amino acids: CASTSGPWGGELFF.

V is TRBV12-3 or TRBV12-4 and J is TRBJ1-5, with D perhaps matching TRBD1 (5 bases). CDR3 length: 16 residues. Trimming cost V 2 bases and J 1 base, with 12 bases left between them. CDR3 in amino acids: CASSLLRGISNQPQHF. DNA of the CDR3: TGTGCCAGCAGTTTATTGAGGGGAATAAGCAATCAGCCCCAGCATTTT.

This rearrangement joins TRBV20-1 to TRBJ1-1; D not resolved. This CDR3 has 14 amino acids. The germline gives CDR1 DFQATT, CDR2 SNEGSKA (reference sequence). Trimming pared 3 bases from V and 0 bases from J, leaving 11 bases between. The CDR3 DNA reads as TGCAGTGCTAGTATGTTAGGGATGAACACTGAAGCTTTCTTT. Amino acid sequence: CSASMLGMNTEAFF.

This clonotype turned up a few times. The CDR3 reads CATSRAELAGPRGGELFF. CDR3 coding DNA: TGTGCCACCAGCAGAGCGGAACTAGCGGGACCCAGGGGCGGGGAGCTGTTTTTT. The J gene is TRBJ2-2, the V gene TRBV15; 10 bases align to TRBD2. The germline V gene encodes CDR1 LNHNV and CDR2 YYDKDF (reference sequence). The V gene end was trimmed by 1 base and the J gene end by 7 bases; junction bases not matched to a gene: 12. CDR3 length: 18 amino acids. The variable domain in full, completed from reference TRBV15 and TRBJ2-2, reads DAMVIQNPRYQVTQFGKPVTLSCSQTLNHNVMYWYQQKSSQAPKLLFHYYDKDFNNEADTPDNFQSRRPNTSFCFLDIRSPGLGDTAMYLCATSRAELAGPRGGELFFGEGSRLTVL.

In the case of this clonotype: The junction departs from germline at one end; a sequencing error may be responsible. The V gene is TRBV20-1, the J gene TRBJ1-5; D not resolved. The CDR3 contains 12 residues. In germline, CDR1 is DFQATT, CDR2 SNEGSKA (reference sequence). CDR3 amino acids: CSSRRSNQPQHF. CDR3 sequence (DNA): TGCAGTTCTAGGAGGAGCAATCAGCCCCAGCATTTT.

The J gene is TRBJ1-2, the V gene TRBV28; no clear D. V was trimmed by 10 bases and J by 4 bases, leaving 28 bases between them. CDR1 MDHEN and CDR2 SYDVKM come from the germline V gene. The CDR3 length is 17 residues. The CDR3 bases are TGTGCCACAGGCCCCGGGTGGGGAAGCAGTAGGCCCTATGGCTACACCTTC. It specifies CATGPGWGSSRPYGYTF.

V usage is TRBV27 and J usage is TRBJ2-1; TRBD2 matches 10 bases. The CDR3 is 15 amino acids. CDR1 and CDR2 (germline): MNHEY, SMNVEV (reference sequence). V lost 5 bases, J lost 8 bases, and 9 bases stayed unmatched. The CDR3 bases are TGTGCCAGCAGTCCAAGCGGGAGGGCCCTCGATGAGCAGTTCTTC. Translating it yields CASSPSGRALDEQFF.

Many counts were recorded for this clonotype. The chain uses TRBV20-1 and TRBJ2-5; the D gene is possibly TRBD2 (6 bases). Germline V gives CDR1 DFQATT, CDR2 SNEGSKA (reference sequence). There are 16 residues in the CDR3. The V end was cut by 3 bases, the J end by 0 bases, with 17 bases between. The CDR3 DNA sequence: TGCAGTGCTAGCAGTGGGGGGAAGACGTACCAAGAGACCCAGTACTTC. The encoded protein is CSASSGGKTYQETQYF.

The chain couples TRBV5-1 to TRBJ2-2; 8 bases map to TRBD2. The CDR3 is 16 amino acids. V lost 1 base and J lost 4; bases outside the gene matches: 6. The V gene's germline CDR1 is SGHRS and CDR2 YFSETQ. The CDR3 loop reads CASSLNLAGSTGELFF. The CDR3 nucleotides read TGCGCCAGCAGCTTGAATTTAGCGGGAAGCACCGGGGAGCTGTTTTTT.

This chain uses TRBV21-1 with TRBJ2-7; the tabulated D call, TRBD1, remains unverified against the DNA. TRBV21-1 counts as a pseudogene. CDR3 length equals 16 residues. CDR3 nucleotide sequence: TGTGCCAGCAACCTACTGGGGACAGGGAGCTCCTACGAGCAGTACGTC. This encodes CASNLLGTGSSYEQYV.

This clonotype was seen repeatedly, ten times or more. The chain uses TRBV6-4 and TRBJ2-1, with 12 bases lining up with TRBD1. Germline CDR1 reads MRHNA; CDR2 reads SNTAGT. V dropped 1 base and J dropped 7; count of bases not matched to a gene: 5. The CDR3 has 16 residues. The CDR3 sequence: CASSDYVGQGANEQFF. The CDR3 region has the DNA TGTGCCAGCAGTGACTATGTGGGACAGGGGGCAAATGAGCAGTTCTTC.

The chain joins TRBV20-1 to TRBJ2-2; 11 bases align to TRBD2. The CDR3 contains 15 residues. The V segment lost 6 bases and the J segment 2 bases; nucleotides outside the gene matches: 5. Germline V gene lookup returns CDR1 DFQATT and CDR2 SNEGSKA (reference sequence). This CDR3 reads CSAPTSGRNTGELFF. The CDR3 bases are TGCAGTGCGCCTACTAGCGGGAGAAACACCGGGGAGCTGTTTTTT.

This chain uses TRBV12-3 or TRBV12-4 with TRBJ2-3, with 9 positions matching TRBD1. The junction had 4 bases not matched to a gene; V was cut back by 5 bases and J by 4 bases. The CDR3 spans 14 residues. The CDR3 is CASSPRTGADTQYF. In DNA form, the CDR3 reads TGTGCCAGCAGTCCCAGGACAGGGGCAGATACGCAGTATTTT.

This clonotype was picked up one time. One end of the junction does not line up with germline, which may come from a read error. The J gene is TRBJ1-6, the V gene TRBV6-1, with D perhaps TRBD1 (5 bases). The germline gives CDR1 MNHNS, CDR2 SASEGT. CDR3 length equals 16 residues. The CDR3: CTSRSAGTPQDSPLHF. Written as DNA, the CDR3 is TGTACCAGCCGGAGCGCCGGGACCCCTCAGGATTCACCCCTCCACTTT.

The CDR3 region has the DNA TGTGCTAGTGGTTTCAAGGGACCGAGCTTGATCAATCAGCCCCAGCATTTT. Translated, it gives CASGFKGPSLINQPQHF. The J gene is TRBJ1-5, the V gene TRBV12-5; D might be TRBD1 (5 bases). Germline lookup yields CDR1 LGHNT and CDR2 FRNRAP. Trimming pared 3 bases from V and 3 bases from J, leaving 18 bases between. CDR3 size: 17 residues.

The CDR3 loop is CASSLGTSTGELFF. The CDR3 coding sequence is TGTGCCAGCAGTTTAGGGACTTCCACCGGGGAGCTGTTTTTT. The J gene is TRBJ2-2, the V gene TRBV12-3 or TRBV12-4, with D possibly being TRBD2 (5 bases). Trimming took off 1 base at V and 4 bases at J, with 7 bases between the two ends. The CDR3 runs to 14 residues.

The rearrangement joins TRBV20-1 to TRBJ2-3; D may be TRBD2 (6 bases). Trimming took 5 bases from V and 4 from J, leaving 16 bases between them. CDR1 is DFQATT and CDR2 is SNEGSKA in the germline V gene (reference sequence). The CDR3 has 14 residues. For the CDR3, the DNA is TGCAGTGCTCCCCGAAGGGAGGTGGCAGATACGCAGTATTTT. This translates into CSAPRREVADTQYF.

In this sample, this clonotype turned up a few times. This chain uses TRBV6-5 with TRBJ1-6; 7 bases map to TRBD1. CDR3 length: 14 amino acids. J lost 6 bases, V lost 4 bases, and 3 bases had no gene match. Germline-derived CDR1 and CDR2 are MNHEY and SVGAGI. The CDR3 bases are TGTGCCAGCAGTTTGACAGGGTTTAATTCACCCCTCCACTTT. Translating it yields CASSLTGFNSPLHF.

In the case of this clonotype: A much larger clone sits a single nucleotide away, making a read error possible. In DNA form, the CDR3 reads TGTGCCAACAGACTCGGCTACAATGAGCAGTTCTTC. Its protein product is CANRLGYNEQFF. This sequence joins TRBV12-3 or TRBV12-4 and TRBJ2-1; D unresolved. CDR3 length equals 12 residues. The V end lost 10 bases, the J end lost 3 bases, and 10 bases lay between the germline ends.

This clonotype appeared many times. The genes are TRBV6-1 and TRBJ1-1, with 7 bases identical to TRBD1. V lost 6 bases, J lost 3 bases, and 13 bases stayed unmatched. CDR1 and CDR2 (germline): MNHNS, SASEGT. CDR3 length equals 16 residues. In nucleotides, the CDR3 is TGTGCCAGCAGACCGACCTTACCACAGGGGCACACTGAAGCTTTCTTT. It encodes CASRPTLPQGHTEAFF.

The rearrangement uses TRBV5-1 and TRBJ2-2, with 7 bases aligning to TRBD1. Germline CDR1 reads SGHRS; CDR2 reads YFSETQ. V lost 1 base and J lost 0; bases outside the gene matches: 3. The CDR3 consists of 16 residues. The CDR3 DNA follows: TGCGCCAGCAGCTTGTGGGACAGCGCGAACACCGGGGAGCTGTTTTTT. The encoded protein is CASSLWDSANTGELFF.